The 18 T cell receptor beta chains given below trace back to one sample, sequenced in a study of CD8+CD57+ T cells in acquired aplastic anemia. The sequenced patients had an expansion of CD8+CD57+ cells seen by flow cytometry. Profiling of TCR beta VDJ combinations and CDR3 sequences used genomic DNA as template. TCRdb passed the reads through MiXCR, listing each CDR3 protein once. The sample holds approximately 190,000 distinct CDR3 sequences, approximately 50% seen once. Sequencing input: sorted CD4+, CD8+, or CD8+CD57+ T cells (not recorded which) from PBMCs. The receptors here all came from a human donor with aplastic anemia.

Ten or more counts support this clonotype. A much larger clone differs from this one at a single base, so this may be a read error. This is likely a read error, given that the CDR3 carries no conserved phenylalanine or tryptophan at its end. The CDR3 bases are TGTGCCATCGGCCTAGAGGAGACCCAGTACCTC. As protein: CAIGLEETQYL. The chain carries TRBV10-3 and TRBJ2-5; D is unresolved. V lost 8 bases, J lost 5 bases, and 9 bases lay in between. The V gene's germline CDR1 is ENHRY and CDR2 SYGVKD. The CDR3 covers 11 residues.

The chain has TRBV10-3 and TRBJ1-6, with 8 bases identical to TRBD1. CDR3 size: 15 residues. The V segment lost 4 bases and the J segment 7 bases; nucleotides outside the gene matches: 6. CDR1 is ENHRY, CDR2 SYGVKD, per germline. DNA for the CDR3: TGTGCCATCAGTGGGGACAGGTCGGGAAATTCACCCCTCCACTTT. Translation gives CAISGDRSGNSPLHF.

The chain is built from TRBV10-3 and TRBJ2-7; 12 bases are shared with TRBD1. This CDR3 contains 16 residues. CDR1 and CDR2 from the germline V gene are ENHRY and SYGVKD. V gave up 3 bases and J gave up 5 bases; unmatched junction bases: 8. The CDR3 region is CAISDPMGQGADEQYF. The CDR3 nucleotides are TGTGCCATCAGTGACCCTATGGGACAGGGGGCTGACGAGCAGTACTTC.

This clonotype was found a few times. J is TRBJ2-5 and V is TRBV30, with D maybe TRBD2 (6 bases). This CDR3 is 13 amino acids long. The V end lost 3 bases, the J end lost 5 bases, and 13 bases lay between the germline ends. CDR1 GTSNPN and CDR2 SVGIG come from the germline V gene (reference sequence). CDR3 protein: CAWSGSRGETQYF. The CDR3 nucleotides are TGTGCCTGGAGCGGGAGTAGGGGCGAGACCCAGTACTTC.

As to this clonotype: A much more abundant neighbour one base away suggests this may be a read error. This chain links TRBV4-2 with TRBJ1-1; D gene ambiguous. The CDR3 has 14 amino acids. CDR1 and CDR2 from the germline V gene are LGHNA and YNFKEQ. The CDR3 DNA follows: TGTGCCAGCAGCCAAGTGGGAGTGCCCACTGATGCTTTCTTT. Translating gives CASSQVGVPTDAFF.

The J gene is TRBJ2-5, the V gene TRBV27, with 7 nucleotides matching TRBD1. The V and J ends lost 3 bases and 5 bases, in that order; junction bases with no gene match: 15. The CDR3 runs 17 residues. CDR1 is MNHEY, CDR2 SMNVEV, per germline (reference sequence). The CDR3 DNA follows: TGTGCCAGCAGTTTGGGATTAGGTTACGGGACAGATGAGACCCAGTACTTC. As protein: CASSLGLGYGTDETQYF.

This clonotype was counted a few times. The rearrangement joins TRBV2 to TRBJ1-6, with D maybe TRBD1 (6 bases). Per germline, CDR1 SNHLY and CDR2 FYNNEI. Trimming stripped 6 bases from V and 12 bases from J, with 18 bases between. The CDR3 totals 14 residues. CDR3 sequence: CASRFNREGEPLHF. CDR3 DNA: TGTGCCAGCAGATTTAACAGGGAGGGGGAACCCCTCCACTTT.

This clonotype showed up many times. The V call is TRBV19, the J call TRBJ2-2; D is ambiguous. This CDR3 region has 14 residues. Trimming left V 5 bases short and J 1 base short, with 8 bases between. Germline values: CDR1 LNHDA, CDR2 SQIVND (reference sequence). CDR3 protein: CASSLDGNTGELFF. The CDR3 coding sequence is TGTGCCAGTAGTTTGGACGGGAACACCGGGGAGCTGTTTTTT.

This clonotype has at least ten counts. The V call is TRBV12-3 or TRBV12-4, the J call TRBJ2-5; 11 bases fit TRBD2. The CDR3 totals 16 residues. V shed 1 base, J shed 4 bases, and the junction held 5 bases outside the gene matches. CDR3: CASSLVAGGFGETQYF. The DNA of the CDR3 is TGTGCCAGCAGTTTAGTAGCGGGAGGGTTTGGAGAGACCCAGTACTTC.

The chain couples TRBV10-2 to TRBJ2-1; tentatively, D is TRBD2 (6 bases). CDR3 size: 16 residues. Germline V CDR1 and CDR2: WSHSY, SAAADI. V dropped 3 bases and J dropped 3 bases, with 15 bases sitting between them. In DNA, the CDR3 is TGCGCCAGCAGTGACCCCGGGAGCCTATTCTACAATGAGCAGTTCTTC. It codes for CASSDPGSLFYNEQFF.

J is TRBJ2-4 and V is TRBV11-2, with D possibly being TRBD1 (6 bases). The CDR3 extends over 14 amino acids. CDR1 and CDR2 (germline): SGHAT, FQNNGV. V shed 4 bases and J shed 6 bases, with 13 bases lying between them. CDR3 bases: TGTGCCAGCAGCTCACAGGGTCTGAGAAACATTCAGTACTTC. It encodes CASSSQGLRNIQYF.

Many counts were recorded for this clonotype. J is TRBJ1-6 and V is TRBV3-1; possible D gene TRBD1, 6 bases. V was trimmed by 2 bases and J by 12 bases, leaving 14 bases between them. Looked up from germline, CDR1 is LGHDT and CDR2 is YNNKEL (reference sequence). The CDR3 totals 14 residues. DNA of the CDR3: TGTGCCAGCAGCCAATTAGGGGGTGGCCTACCCCTCCACTTT. Its translation is CASSQLGGGLPLHF. The complete variable domain, with remaining parts taken from reference TRBV3-1 and TRBJ1-6, reads DTAVSQTPKYLVTQMGNDKSIKCEQNLGHDTMYWYKQDSKKFLKIMFSYNNKELIINETVPNRFSPKSPDKAHLNLHINSLELGDSAVYFCASSQLGGGLPLHFGNGTRLTVT.

On this clonotype itself: A much bigger clone sits one base away, suggesting this may be a read error. The chain joins TRBV20-1 to TRBJ1-3, with D perhaps matching TRBD1 (6 bases). The CDR3 sequence is 13 residues long. Germline CDR1 is DFQATT and CDR2 is SNEGSKA (reference sequence). The CDR3 loop is CGAAGGRGNTIYF. The CDR3 DNA reads TGCGGTGCTGCCGGGGGCCGGGGAAACACCATATATTTT.

This clonotype was detected many times. V and J are TRBV29-1 and TRBJ2-1; the D call may be TRBD1 or TRBD2 (7 bases each). V lost 6 bases to trimming and J lost 12 bases, with 24 bases between them. The germline V gene has CDR1 SQVTM and CDR2 ANQGSEA. CDR3 size: 14 residues. The DNA of the CDR3 is TGCAGCGTAACAGGGGCTAGCGGAAGTTTTGGGCAGTTCTTC. It codes for CSVTGASGSFGQFF.

The V call is TRBV29-1, the J call TRBJ1-2; D uncertain. The CDR3 is 14 amino acids. CDR1 is SQVTM, CDR2 ANQGSEA, per germline. The V end was cut by 3 bases, the J end by 4 bases, with 15 bases between. CDR3 protein: CSVEWTPEGYGYTF. CDR3 bases: TGCAGCGTTGAGTGGACCCCGGAGGGCTATGGCTACACCTTC.

The chain couples TRBV10-3 to TRBJ2-5; unclear D gene. This CDR3 region has 13 residues. Germline assignment: CDR1 ENHRY and CDR2 SYGVKD. Trimming removed 6 bases at V and 5 bases at J, with 13 bases between. The CDR3 region has the DNA TGTGCCATCAGGTCTTTCCTCGGGGAGACCCAGTACTTC. As protein: CAIRSFLGETQYF.

This clonotype turned up a few times. The chain employs TRBV15 and TRBJ1-2; D is undetermined. This CDR3 has 13 residues. V gave up 2 bases and J gave up 8 bases, with 12 bases separating them. The V gene's germline CDR1 is LNHNV and CDR2 YYDKDF (reference sequence). The CDR3 nucleotides are TGTGCCACCAGCAGACGGACTTTAGAAGGCTACACCTTC. Translation: CATSRRTLEGYTF.

A single count supports this clonotype. This chain links TRBV15 with TRBJ2-7, with D tentatively TRBD2 (5 bases). This CDR3 region has 13 residues. Per germline, CDR1 LNHNV and CDR2 YYDKDF (reference sequence). Trimming shortened V by 1 base and J by 6 bases, and 10 bases separated the two germline ends. The CDR3: CATSRVGSVEQYF. The CDR3, as DNA: TGTGCCACCAGCAGAGTAGGGAGCGTCGAGCAGTACTTC.